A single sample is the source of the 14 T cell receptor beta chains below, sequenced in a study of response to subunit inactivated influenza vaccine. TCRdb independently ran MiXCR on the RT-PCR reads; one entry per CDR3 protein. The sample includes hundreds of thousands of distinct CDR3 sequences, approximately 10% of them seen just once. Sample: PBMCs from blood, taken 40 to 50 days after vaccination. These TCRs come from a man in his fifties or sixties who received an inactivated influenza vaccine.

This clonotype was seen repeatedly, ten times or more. CDR3 loop: CASGRRREGRYEQYF. The CDR3 DNA follows: TGTGCCAGCGGTCGTCGGCGGGAGGGCCGTTACGAGCAGTACTTC. The J gene is TRBJ2-7, the V gene TRBV7-9; 9 bases line up with TRBD2. V gave up 8 bases and J gave up 4 bases; unmatched junction bases: 12. Per the germline V gene, CDR1 is SEHNR and CDR2 is FQNEAQ (reference sequence). This CDR3 is 15 amino acids long. The full variable domain, rest sourced from reference TRBV7-9 and TRBJ2-7, is DTGVSQNPRHKITKRGQNVTFRCDPISEHNRLYWYRQTLGQGPEFLTYFQNEAQLEKSRLLSDRFSAERPKGSFSTLEIQRTEQGDSAMYLCASGRRREGRYEQYFGPGTRLTVT.

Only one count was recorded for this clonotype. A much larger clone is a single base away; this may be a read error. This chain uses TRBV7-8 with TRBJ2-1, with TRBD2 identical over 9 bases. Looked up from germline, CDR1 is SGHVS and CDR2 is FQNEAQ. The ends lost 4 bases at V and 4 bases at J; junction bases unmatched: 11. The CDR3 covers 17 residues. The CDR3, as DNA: TGTGCCAGCAGCTCACGGAGTAGCGGGGGCCCGTACAATGAGCAGTTCTTC. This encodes CASSSRSSGGPYNEQFF.

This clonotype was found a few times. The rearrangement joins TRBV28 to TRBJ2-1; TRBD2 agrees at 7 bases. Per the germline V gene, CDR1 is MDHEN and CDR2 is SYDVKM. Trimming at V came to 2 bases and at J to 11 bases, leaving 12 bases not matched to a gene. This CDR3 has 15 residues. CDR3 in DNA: TGTGCCAGCAGTTTAGGAATCAGCGGGACCGTAAAGCAGTTCTTC. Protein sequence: CASSLGISGTVKQFF. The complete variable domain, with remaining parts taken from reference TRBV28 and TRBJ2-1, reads DVKVTQSSRYLVKRTGEKVFLECVQDMDHENMFWYRQDPGLGLRLIYFSYDVKMKEKGDIPEGYSVSREKKERFSLILESASTNQTSMYLCASSLGISGTVKQFFGPGTRLTVL.

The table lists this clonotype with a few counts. The CDR3 loop reads CASSLTESGLPYNEQFF. The CDR3 bases are TGTGCCAGCAGCTTAACGGAGTCAGGTCTACCCTACAATGAGCAGTTCTTC. The rearrangement uses TRBV7-2 and TRBJ2-1, with D uncertain. The V gene lost 2 bases and the J gene lost 2 bases, with 16 bases spanning the gap. The CDR3 loop spans 17 amino acids. Germline V gene lookup returns CDR1 SGHTA and CDR2 FQGNSA.

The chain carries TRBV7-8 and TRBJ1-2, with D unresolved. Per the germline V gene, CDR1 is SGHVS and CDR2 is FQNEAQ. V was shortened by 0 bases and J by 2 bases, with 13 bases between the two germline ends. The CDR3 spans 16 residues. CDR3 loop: CASSLAALTLNYGYTF. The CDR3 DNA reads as TGTGCCAGCAGCTTAGCGGCCCTTACCTTAAACTATGGCTACACCTTC.

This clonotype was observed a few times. CDR3 amino acids: CASSQVVTGGTDTQYF. In nucleotides, the CDR3 is TGCGCCAGCAGCCAAGTCGTCACAGGGGGGACAGATACGCAGTATTTT. The chain recombines TRBV4-1 with TRBJ2-3; 8 nucleotides match TRBD1. V lost 1 base to trimming and J lost 3 bases; unmatched junction nucleotides: 6. Germline CDR1 reads MGHRA; CDR2 reads YSYEKL. CDR3 length: 16 amino acids.

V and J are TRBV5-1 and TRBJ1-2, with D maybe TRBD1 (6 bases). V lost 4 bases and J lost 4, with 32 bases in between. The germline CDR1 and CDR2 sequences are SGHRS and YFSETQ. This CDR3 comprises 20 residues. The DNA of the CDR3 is TGCGCCAGCAGCCCCGGAGGATGGCGGGGGGCGGCCTGGATCGCCTATGGCTACACCTTC. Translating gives CASSPGGWRGAAWIAYGYTF.

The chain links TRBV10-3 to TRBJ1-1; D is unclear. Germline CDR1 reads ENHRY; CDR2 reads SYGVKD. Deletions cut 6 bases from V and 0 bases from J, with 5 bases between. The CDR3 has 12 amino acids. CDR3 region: CAISTLNTEAFF. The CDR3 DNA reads TGTGCCATCAGCACATTGAACACTGAAGCTTTCTTT.

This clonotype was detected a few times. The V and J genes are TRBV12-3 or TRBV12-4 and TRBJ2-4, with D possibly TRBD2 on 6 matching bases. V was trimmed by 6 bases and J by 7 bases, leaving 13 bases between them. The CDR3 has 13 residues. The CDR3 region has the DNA TGTGCCAGCAGCCGGGAGCCGGCTAACATTCAGTACTTC. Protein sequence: CASSREPANIQYF.

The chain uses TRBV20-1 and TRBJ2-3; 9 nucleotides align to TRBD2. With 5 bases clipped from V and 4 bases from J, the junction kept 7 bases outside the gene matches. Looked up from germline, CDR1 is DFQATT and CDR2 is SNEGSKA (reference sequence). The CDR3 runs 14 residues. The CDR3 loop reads CSAGGGAQPDTQYF. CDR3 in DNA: TGCAGTGCTGGCGGGGGGGCCCAACCAGATACGCAGTATTTT.

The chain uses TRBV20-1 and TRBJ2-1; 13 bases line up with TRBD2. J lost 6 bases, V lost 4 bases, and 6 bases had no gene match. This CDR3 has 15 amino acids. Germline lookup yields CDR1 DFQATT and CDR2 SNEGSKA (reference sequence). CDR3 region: CSAKKLAGGPNEQFF. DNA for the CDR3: TGCAGTGCTAAAAAACTAGCGGGAGGGCCCAATGAGCAGTTCTTC.

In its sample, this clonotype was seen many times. CDR3 amino acids: CAIKSGGDSPLHF. The DNA for the CDR3 is TGTGCCATCAAGTCGGGGGGGGATTCACCCCTCCACTTT. The V gene is TRBV10-3, the J gene TRBJ1-6; a weak D match, TRBD1 (5 bases). CDR1 and CDR2 from the germline V gene are ENHRY and SYGVKD. The V end was cut by 7 bases, the J end by 8 bases, with 12 bases between. The CDR3 is 13 residues long.

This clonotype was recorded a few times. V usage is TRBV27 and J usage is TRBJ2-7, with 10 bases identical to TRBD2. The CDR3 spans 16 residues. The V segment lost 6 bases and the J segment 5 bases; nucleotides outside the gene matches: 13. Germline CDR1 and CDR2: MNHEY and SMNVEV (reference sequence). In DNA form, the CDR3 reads TGTGCCAGCAGCCGGAACCCGGGACTAGCGCGGAACGAGCAGTACTTC. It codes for CASSRNPGLARNEQYF.

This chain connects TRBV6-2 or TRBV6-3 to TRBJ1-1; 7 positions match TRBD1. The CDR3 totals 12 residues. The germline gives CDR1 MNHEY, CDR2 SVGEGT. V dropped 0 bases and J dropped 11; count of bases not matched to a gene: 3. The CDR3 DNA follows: TGTGCCAGCAGTTACTCCGACAGGGCGGCTTTCTTT. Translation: CASSYSDRAAFF.